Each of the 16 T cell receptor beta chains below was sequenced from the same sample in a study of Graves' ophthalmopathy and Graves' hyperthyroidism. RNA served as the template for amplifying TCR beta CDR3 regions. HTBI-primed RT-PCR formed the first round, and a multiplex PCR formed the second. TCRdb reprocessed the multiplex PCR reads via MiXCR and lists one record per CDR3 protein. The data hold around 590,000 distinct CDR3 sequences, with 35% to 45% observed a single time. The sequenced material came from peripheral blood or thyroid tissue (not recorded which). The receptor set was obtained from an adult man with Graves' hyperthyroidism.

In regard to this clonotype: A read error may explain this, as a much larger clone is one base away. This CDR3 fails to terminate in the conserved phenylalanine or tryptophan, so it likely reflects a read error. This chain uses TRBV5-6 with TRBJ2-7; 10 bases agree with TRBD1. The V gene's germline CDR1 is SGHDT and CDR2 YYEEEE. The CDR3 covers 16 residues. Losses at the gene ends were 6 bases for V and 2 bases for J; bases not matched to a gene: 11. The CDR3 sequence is CASNPGAGTGAYEQYL. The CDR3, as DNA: TGTGCCAGCAATCCGGGGGCTGGGACAGGGGCCTACGAGCAGTACCTC.

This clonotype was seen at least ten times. CDR3 DNA sequence: TGTGCCAGTAGTATGAGGTACAGGGTGGGCAATCAGCCCCAGCATTTT. It specifies CASSMRYRVGNQPQHF. This chain connects TRBV19 to TRBJ1-5; D is possibly TRBD1 (6 bases). The germline V and J ends were trimmed by 3 bases and 2 bases, with 14 bases remaining between them. The CDR3 has 16 amino acids. CDR1 LNHDA and CDR2 SQIVND come from the germline V gene (reference sequence). The full variable domain, its missing parts supplied by reference TRBV19 and TRBJ1-5, is DGGITQSPKYLFRKEGQNVTLSCEQNLNHDAMYWYRQDPGQGLRLIYYSQIVNDFQKGDIAEGYSVSREKKESFPLTVTSAQKNPTAFYLCASSMRYRVGNQPQHFGDGTRLSIL.

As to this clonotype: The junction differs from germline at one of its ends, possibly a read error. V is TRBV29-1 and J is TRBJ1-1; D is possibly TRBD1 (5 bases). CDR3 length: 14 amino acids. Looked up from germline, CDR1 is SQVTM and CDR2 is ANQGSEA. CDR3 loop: CSVGGGGGNTEAFF. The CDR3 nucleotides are TGCAGCGTGGGCGGAGGCGGGGGGAACACTGAGGCTTTCTTT.

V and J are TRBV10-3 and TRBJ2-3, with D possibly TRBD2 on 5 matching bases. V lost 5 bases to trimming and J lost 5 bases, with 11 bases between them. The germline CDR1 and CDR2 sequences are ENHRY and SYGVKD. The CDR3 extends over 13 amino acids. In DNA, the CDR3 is TGTGCCATCAGTACGACCGGGGTAGATACGCAGTATTTT. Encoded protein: CAISTTGVDTQYF.

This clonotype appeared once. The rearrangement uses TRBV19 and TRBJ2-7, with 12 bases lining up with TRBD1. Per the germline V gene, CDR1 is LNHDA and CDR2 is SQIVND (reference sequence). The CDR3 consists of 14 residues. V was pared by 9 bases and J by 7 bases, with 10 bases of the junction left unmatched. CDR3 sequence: CASRLRDRGREQYF. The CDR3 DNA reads TGTGCCAGCAGGCTTAGGGACAGGGGGCGTGAGCAGTACTTC.

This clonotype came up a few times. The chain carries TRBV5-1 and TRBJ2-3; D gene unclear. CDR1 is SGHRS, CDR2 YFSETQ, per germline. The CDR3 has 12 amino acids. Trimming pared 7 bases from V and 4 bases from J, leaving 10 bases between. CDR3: CASGSVPDTQYF. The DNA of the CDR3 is TGCGCCAGCGGGTCGGTTCCAGATACGCAGTATTTT. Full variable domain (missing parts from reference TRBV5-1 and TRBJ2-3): KAGVTQTPRYLIKTRGQQVTLSCSPISGHRSVSWYQQTPGQGLQFLFEYFSETQRNKGNFPGRFSGRQFSNSRSEMNVSTLELGDSALYLCASGSVPDTQYFGPGTRLTVL.

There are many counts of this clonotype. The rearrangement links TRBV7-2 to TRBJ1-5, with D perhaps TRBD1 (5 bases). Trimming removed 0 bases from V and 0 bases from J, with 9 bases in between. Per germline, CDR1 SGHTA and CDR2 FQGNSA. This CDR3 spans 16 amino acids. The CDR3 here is CASSLAIQASNQPQHF. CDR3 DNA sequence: TGTGCCAGCAGCTTAGCTATACAGGCTAGCAATCAGCCCCAGCATTTT.

Here the CDR3 DNA reads TGTGCCACCAGCAGGACTAGCGGGGGAGGGGAGACCCAGTACTTC. It is translated as CATSRTSGGGETQYF. The chain couples TRBV15 to TRBJ2-5; the match to TRBD2 covers 12 bases. This CDR3 is 15 amino acids long. The germline CDR1 and CDR2 sequences are LNHNV and YYDKDF (reference sequence). V was clipped by 3 bases and J by 5 bases; unmatched bases: 4.

CDR3 nucleotide sequence: TGTGCCAGCAGCGTAGGTCAGAATAATGAAAAACTGTTTTTT. Amino acids: CASSVGQNNEKLFF. The chain joins TRBV9 to TRBJ1-4; D uncertain. In germline, CDR1 is SGDLS, CDR2 YYNGEE. This CDR3 contains 14 residues. V lost 0 bases, J lost 4 bases, and 7 bases lay in between. The full variable domain, its missing parts supplied by reference TRBV9 and TRBJ1-4, is DSGVTQTPKHLITATGQRVTLRCSPRSGDLSVYWYQQSLDQGLQFLIQYYNGEERAKGNILERFSAQQFPDLHSELNLSSLELGDSALYFCASSVGQNNEKLFFGSGTQLSVL.

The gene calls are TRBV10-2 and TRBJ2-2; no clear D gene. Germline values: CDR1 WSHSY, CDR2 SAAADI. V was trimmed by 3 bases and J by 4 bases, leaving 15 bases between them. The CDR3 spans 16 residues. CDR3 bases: TGCGCCAGCAGTGACATTTTGCGGTATTTCACCGGGGAGCTGTTTTTT. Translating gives CASSDILRYFTGELFF.

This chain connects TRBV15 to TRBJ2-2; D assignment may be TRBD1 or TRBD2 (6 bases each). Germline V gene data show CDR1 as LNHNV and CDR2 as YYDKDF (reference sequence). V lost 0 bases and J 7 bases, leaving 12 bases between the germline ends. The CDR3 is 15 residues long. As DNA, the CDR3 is TGTGCCACCAGCAGAGATCTGGGGGGCATCGGGGAGCTGTTTTTT. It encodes CATSRDLGGIGELFF.

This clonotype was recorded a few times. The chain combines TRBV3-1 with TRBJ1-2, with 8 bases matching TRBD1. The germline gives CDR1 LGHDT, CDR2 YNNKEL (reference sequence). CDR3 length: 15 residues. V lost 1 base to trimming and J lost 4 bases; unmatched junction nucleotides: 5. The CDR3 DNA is TGTGCCAGCAGCCAAGCCGGGACAGGTTCCTATGGCTACACCTTC. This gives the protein CASSQAGTGSYGYTF.

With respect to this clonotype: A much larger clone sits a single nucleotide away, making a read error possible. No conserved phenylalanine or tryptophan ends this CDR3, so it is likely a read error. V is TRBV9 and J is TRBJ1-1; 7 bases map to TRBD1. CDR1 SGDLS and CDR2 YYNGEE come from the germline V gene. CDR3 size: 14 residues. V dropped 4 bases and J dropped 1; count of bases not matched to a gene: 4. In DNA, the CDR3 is TGTGCCAGCAGCATCGGACAGGCGAACACTGAAGCTTTCCTT. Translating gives CASSIGQANTEAFL.

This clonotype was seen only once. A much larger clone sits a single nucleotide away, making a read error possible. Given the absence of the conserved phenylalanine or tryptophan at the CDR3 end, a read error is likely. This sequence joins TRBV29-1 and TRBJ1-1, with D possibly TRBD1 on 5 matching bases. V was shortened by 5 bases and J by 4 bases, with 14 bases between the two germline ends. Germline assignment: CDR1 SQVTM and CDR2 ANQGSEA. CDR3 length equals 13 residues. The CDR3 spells CSVRSGSGTEAFC. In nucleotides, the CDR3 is TGCAGCGTTAGGTCAGGGTCGGGCACTGAAGCTTTCTGT.

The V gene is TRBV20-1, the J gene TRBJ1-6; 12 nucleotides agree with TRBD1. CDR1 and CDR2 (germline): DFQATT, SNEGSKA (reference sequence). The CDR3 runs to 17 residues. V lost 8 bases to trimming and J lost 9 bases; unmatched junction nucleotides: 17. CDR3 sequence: CSLARWDRGQMSSPLHF. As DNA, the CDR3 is TGCAGTTTAGCGAGGTGGGACAGGGGGCAAATGAGTTCACCCCTCCACTTT.

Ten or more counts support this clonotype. The CDR3 DNA sequence: TGTGCCAGCAGATGGGACAGCAACACTGAAGCTTTCTTT. This translates into CASRWDSNTEAFF. The rearrangement uses TRBV5-4 and TRBJ1-1, with 7 positions matching TRBD1. V was pared by 5 bases and J by 2 bases, with 3 bases of the junction left unmatched. This CDR3 is built from 13 residues. Germline CDR1 and CDR2: SGHNT and YYREEE (reference sequence).